This TCR beta chain was recorded in a study of blood T cell repertoires in COVID-19. Original analysis: Nucleated cell counts were estimated from reference gene primer amplification. The method was immunoSEQ multiplex PCR; TCRdb's version includes in-frame clones alone and lacks a portion of them. V and J calls and clone size come straight from that table; D and trimming were deduced from the DNA. This sample has tens of thousands of clones; approximately 80% occur once, and the top ten carry roughly 10%. The CDR3 totals 14 residues. V lost 0 bases to trimming and J lost 1 base, with 6 bases between them. Germline V CDR1 and CDR2: LNHDA, SQIVND (reference sequence). This clone has just a few counts.

The chain has TRBV19 and TRBJ1-1; no firm D call. The source material was peripheral blood. The receptor was isolated from a man in his sixties with acute or convalescent COVID-19. The CDR3 sequence is CASSIDNTNTEAFF. CDR3 DNA sequence: TGTGCCAGTAGTATAGACAACACGAACACTGAAGCTTTCTTT.